This TCR beta chain was obtained from a study of blood T cells in healthy people across ages. Germline V CDR1 and CDR2: LGHNT, FRNRAP. After removal of 6 bases from V and 4 bases from J, the junction contained 6 bases not matched to a gene. This CDR3 is 15 amino acids long. With a J-beta primer mix and a sample-barcoded 5' primer, a second PCR ran 7 to 11 cycles. TCRdb itself ran the 5' RACE reads through MiXCR, one entry per CDR3 protein. This table has 650,000 to 900,000 distinct CDR3 sequences, approximately 67% appearing once. The rearrangement joins TRBV12-5 to TRBJ2-1, with 10 positions matching TRBD2. The source is a man aged 30-40 years in good health. The sample comprised blood. Here the CDR3 DNA reads TGTGCTAGTGGCCAAGAGCGGGGGGGATACAATGAGCAGTTCTTC. Amino acid sequence: CASGQERGGYNEQFF. Using reference TRBV12-5 and TRBJ2-1 for the parts outside the CDR3, the full variable domain is DARVTQTPRHKVTEMGQEVTMRCQPILGHNTVFWYRQTMMQGLELLAYFRNRAPLDDSGMPKDRFSAEMPDATLATLKIQPSEPRDSAVYFCASGQERGGYNEQFFGPGTRLTVL.